The 26 T cell receptor beta chains in this list originate from one sample, sequenced in a study of control samples from healthy donors and cancer patients. Assay: immunoSEQ multiplex PCR; the TCRdb copy retains only in-frame clones and omits some. The table includes some 120,000 clones, around nine tenths detected once. The sequenced sample consisted of blood. All receptors come from a man aged 45-60 years in good health.

This sequence joins TRBV9 and TRBJ1-5; D is ambiguous. Trimming stripped 7 bases from V and 4 bases from J, with 9 bases between. Germline V gives CDR1 SGDLS, CDR2 YYNGEE. CDR3 size: 12 residues. DNA of the CDR3: TGTGCCAGCGGAGGCGTTAATCAGCCCCAGCATTTT. This encodes CASGGVNQPQHF.

The chain joins TRBV28 to TRBJ1-1, with 7 bases identical to TRBD1. J gave up 8 bases and V 2 bases, and 2 bases lay outside the gene matches. The CDR3 spans 12 residues. Germline CDR1 and CDR2: MDHEN and SYDVKM. The CDR3 loop reads CASSLKGAEAFF. The CDR3 DNA reads TGTGCCAGCAGTTTAAAGGGGGCGGAAGCTTTCTTT.

This chain connects TRBV18 to TRBJ2-2; tentative D call: TRBD1 (6 bases). The CDR3 has 14 residues. CDR1 and CDR2 from the germline V gene are KGHSH and LQKENI. The ends were cut back, 3 bases at V and 3 bases at J, with 8 bases in the middle. The CDR3 loop reads CASSPDSYTGELFF. The CDR3 DNA follows: TGTGCCAGCTCACCGGACAGTTACACCGGGGAGCTGTTTTTT.

This chain connects TRBV27 to TRBJ2-7; D is undetermined. CDR1 is MNHEY and CDR2 is SMNVEV in the germline V gene (reference sequence). This CDR3 is 15 amino acids long. Trimming shortened V by 4 bases and J by 1 base, and 14 bases separated the two germline ends. CDR3 in amino acids: CASSSPRHSSYEQYF. The CDR3 bases are TGTGCCAGCAGTTCACCTCGCCACAGTTCCTACGAGCAGTACTTC.

The table lists this clone with a count of one. The genes are TRBV4-1 and TRBJ2-6; the D call may be TRBD1 or TRBD2 (5 bases each). V was trimmed by 1 base and J by 1 base, leaving 20 bases between them. This CDR3 has 20 amino acids. Per germline, CDR1 MGHRA and CDR2 YSYEKL. The CDR3 spells CASSQVGGPSVISGANVLTF. Written as DNA, the CDR3 is TGCGCCAGCAGCCAAGTTGGGGGTCCCTCTGTGATATCTGGGGCCAACGTCCTGACTTTC.

The chain joins TRBV19 to TRBJ2-1, with 11 positions matching TRBD1. The V and J ends lost 6 bases and 6 bases, in that order; junction bases with no gene match: 4. The CDR3 has 14 amino acids. In germline, CDR1 is LNHDA, CDR2 SQIVND (reference sequence). The CDR3 nucleotides read TGTGCCAGTAGGGGACAGGGGGTCCTCAATGAGCAGTTCTTC. It translates to CASRGQGVLNEQFF.

V is TRBV4-1 and J is TRBJ1-1, with a possible D match to TRBD1 (6 bases). V lost 2 bases to trimming and J lost 0 bases, with 31 bases between them. CDR3 length equals 22 residues. Germline CDR1 is MGHRA and CDR2 is YSYEKL. CDR3: CASSQLPLYMSLPGQLNTEAFF. The DNA for the CDR3 is TGCGCCAGCAGCCAACTCCCCCTTTACATGTCCCTCCCCGGACAGTTGAACACTGAAGCTTTCTTT.

This clone was counted a single time. The chain has TRBV12-5 and TRBJ1-2; 9 bases are shared with TRBD1. V was pared by 0 bases and J by 6 bases, with 2 bases of the junction left unmatched. The germline CDR1 and CDR2 sequences are LGHNT and FRNRAP. The CDR3 loop spans 14 amino acids. The CDR3 sequence is CASGLVGTGHGYTF. CDR3 bases: TGTGCTAGTGGTTTGGTAGGGACAGGGCATGGCTACACCTTC.

The rearrangement joins TRBV7-8 to TRBJ1-2; tentatively, D is TRBD1 (5 bases). Looked up from germline, CDR1 is SGHVS and CDR2 is FQNEAQ. CDR3 size: 13 residues. V was trimmed by 5 bases and J by 1 base, leaving 8 bases between them. Here the CDR3 reads CASSETVNYGYTF. Here the CDR3 DNA reads TGTGCCAGCAGCGAGACAGTTAACTATGGCTACACCTTC.

Turning to this clone: In the same sample, other DNA sequences code for this CDR3. The chain uses TRBV9 and TRBJ2-1; D not certain. CDR3 size: 11 residues. Germline CDR1 reads SGDLS; CDR2 reads YYNGEE. V lost 0 bases, J lost 8 bases, and 3 bases lay in between. DNA for the CDR3: TGTGCCAGCAGCGTAGGCTATGAGCAGTTCTTC. This translates into CASSVGYEQFF.

The gene calls are TRBV2 and TRBJ2-1; D may be TRBD2 (6 bases). V was cut by 6 bases and J by 7 bases, with 16 bases left in between. The length of the CDR3 is 14 residues. Germline-derived CDR1 and CDR2 are SNHLY and FYNNEI. The CDR3 region is CASSPSAVVNEQFF. As DNA, the CDR3 is TGTGCCAGCAGCCCTAGCGCAGTGGTGAATGAGCAGTTCTTC.

The V gene is TRBV5-4, the J gene TRBJ2-1; no reliable D call. There are 16 residues in the CDR3. Germline V gives CDR1 SGHNT, CDR2 YYREEE (reference sequence). Deletions cut 4 bases from V and 0 bases from J, with 14 bases between. This CDR3 is CASSAPIGSSYNEQFF. As DNA, the CDR3 is TGTGCCAGCAGCGCTCCGATTGGTAGCTCCTACAATGAGCAGTTCTTC. Looking up the rest from reference TRBV5-4 and TRBJ2-1 gives the full variable domain: ETGVTQSPTHLIKTRGQQVTLRCSSQSGHNTVSWYQQALGQGPQFIFQYYREEENGRGNFPPRFSGLQFPNYSSELNVNALELDDSALYLCASSAPIGSSYNEQFFGPGTRLTVL.

The CDR3 reads CASSVGGGGTESTSGNTIYF. In DNA, the CDR3 is TGTGCCAGCAGCGTAGGTGGTGGTGGGACAGAGAGTACCTCTGGAAACACCATATATTTT. This chain connects TRBV9 to TRBJ1-3, with 7 bases matching TRBD1. V shed 0 bases, J shed 0 bases, and the junction held 15 bases outside the gene matches. The CDR3 sequence is 20 residues long. CDR1 is SGDLS, CDR2 YYNGEE, per germline. Full variable domain (outside the CDR3, taken from reference TRBV9 and TRBJ1-3): DSGVTQTPKHLITATGQRVTLRCSPRSGDLSVYWYQQSLDQGLQFLIQYYNGEERAKGNILERFSAQQFPDLHSELNLSSLELGDSALYFCASSVGGGGTESTSGNTIYFGEGSWLTVV.

This CDR3 is CASSEASGYGYTF. Written as DNA, the CDR3 is TGTGCCAGCAGTGAAGCATCGGGATATGGCTACACCTTC. This chain links TRBV2 with TRBJ1-2; D uncertain. Germline V gene lookup returns CDR1 SNHLY and CDR2 FYNNEI. Between the trimmed V and J ends, which lost 0 bases and 5 bases, there was a span of 7 bases. The CDR3 is made up of 13 amino acids. The whole variable domain, remainder taken from reference TRBV2 and TRBJ1-2, is EPEVTQTPSHQVTQMGQEVILRCVPISNHLYFYWYRQILGQKVEFLVSFYNNEISEKSEIFDDQFSVERPDGSNFTLKIRSTKLEDSAMYFCASSEASGYGYTFGSGTRLTVV.

J is TRBJ2-7 and V is TRBV6-5, with 9 nucleotides matching TRBD1. CDR1 MNHEY and CDR2 SVGAGI come from the germline V gene. J gave up 7 bases and V 0 bases, and 10 bases lay outside the gene matches. The CDR3 has 16 amino acids. The CDR3 reads CASSYSPRTGVWEQYF. The CDR3 nucleotides are TGTGCCAGCAGTTACTCCCCCAGGACAGGGGTTTGGGAGCAGTACTTC.

The gene calls are TRBV5-1 and TRBJ1-4; D is uncertain. The ends were cut back, 1 base at V and 8 bases at J, with 9 bases in the middle. The CDR3 extends over 13 amino acids. Germline CDR1 reads SGHRS; CDR2 reads YFSETQ. The CDR3 protein is CASSLTVGEKLFF. DNA for the CDR3: TGCGCCAGCAGCTTGACGGTAGGCGAAAAACTGTTTTTT.

The V call is TRBV7-2, the J call TRBJ2-5, with 13 nucleotides matching TRBD2. This CDR3 region has 16 residues. Germline V gene lookup returns CDR1 SGHTA and CDR2 FQGNSA. The ends lost 5 bases at V and 6 bases at J; junction bases unmatched: 9. CDR3 sequence reads: CASSQPGLAGMKTQYF. For the CDR3, the DNA is TGTGCCAGCAGCCAGCCGGGACTAGCGGGGATGAAGACCCAGTACTTC.

The rearrangement links TRBV5-5 to TRBJ2-3; D may be TRBD2 (5 bases). The germline CDR1 and CDR2 sequences are SGHKS and YYEKEE (reference sequence). This CDR3 is built from 16 residues. V was clipped by 0 bases and J by 2 bases, with 13 bases between them. CDR3 DNA: TGTGCCAGCAGCTTGGGAGTGGGGAGAGCCACAGATACGCAGTATTTT. Its translation: CASSLGVGRATDTQYF.

The CDR3 loop reads CASTGEVAEAFF. In DNA, the CDR3 is TGTGCCAGCACCGGGGAGGTGGCTGAAGCTTTCTTT. V usage is TRBV25-1 and J usage is TRBJ1-1; D uncertain. The V end was cut by 7 bases, the J end by 6 bases, with 12 bases between. The CDR3 covers 12 residues. From germline, CDR1 is MGHDK and CDR2 SYGVNS.

V is TRBV11-3 and J is TRBJ1-6; D not resolved. The germline V gene encodes CDR1 SGHNT and CDR2 YENEEA. The CDR3 totals 15 residues. The ends were cut back, 0 bases at V and 7 bases at J, with 10 bases in the middle. CDR3 DNA sequence: TGTGCCAGCAGCTTAGAGGGAGTGGGCAATTCACCCCTCCACTTT. It is translated as CASSLEGVGNSPLHF.

This chain connects TRBV18 to TRBJ2-2; a possible D gene is TRBD1 (6 bases). CDR1 is KGHSH, CDR2 LQKENI, per germline. CDR3 length: 17 residues. The V and J ends lost 2 bases and 1 base respectively, with 14 bases between them. This CDR3 is CASSPSAGGRNTGELFF. CDR3 DNA: TGTGCCAGCTCACCATCGGCTGGGGGCCGGAACACCGGGGAGCTGTTTTTT.

The chain recombines TRBV6-1 with TRBJ1-6; TRBD1 matches at 7 bases. The germline gives CDR1 MNHNS, CDR2 SASEGT. Trimming removed 1 base from V and 7 bases from J; junction bases left unmatched: 1. The CDR3 is 14 residues long. DNA of the CDR3: TGTGCCAGCAGTGAAGGACAGGGAAATTCACCCCTCCACTTT. It yields the protein CASSEGQGNSPLHF.

This clone was counted between two and nine times. The chain employs TRBV6-6 and TRBJ2-7; 9 bases fit TRBD1. Per germline, CDR1 MNHNY and CDR2 SVGAGI (reference sequence). The CDR3 has 15 residues. Losses at the gene ends were 2 bases for V and 5 bases for J; bases not matched to a gene: 7. The CDR3 is CASSYDGTGSHEQYF. The CDR3 DNA follows: TGTGCCAGCAGTTACGATGGGACAGGGTCCCACGAGCAGTACTTC.

The chain combines TRBV24-1 with TRBJ2-5, with 9 bases identical to TRBD1. Germline trimming cut 5 bases from V and 5 bases from J; bases unmatched to any gene: 8. Looked up from germline, CDR1 is KGHDR and CDR2 is SFDVKD. The CDR3 is 15 residues long. CDR3 protein: CATSGSTGGKETQYF. The CDR3 DNA follows: TGTGCCACCAGTGGGTCAACAGGGGGCAAGGAGACCCAGTACTTC.

The chain links TRBV2 to TRBJ1-6; D gene uncertain. Germline lookup yields CDR1 SNHLY and CDR2 FYNNEI. CDR3 length equals 13 residues. V gave up 4 bases and J gave up 7 bases, with 8 bases separating them. CDR3 amino acids: CASSVFANSPLHF. The CDR3 region has the DNA TGTGCCAGCAGTGTATTTGCCAATTCACCCCTCCACTTT.

The chain is built from TRBV2 and TRBJ2-5; perhaps TRBD2 as D (5 bases). The CDR3 spans 13 residues. V lost 7 bases and J lost 5, with 14 bases in between. The germline CDR1 and CDR2 sequences are SNHLY and FYNNEI. CDR3 protein: CASKGGLGETQYF. CDR3 sequence (DNA): TGTGCCAGCAAGGGCGGGTTGGGGGAGACCCAGTACTTC.